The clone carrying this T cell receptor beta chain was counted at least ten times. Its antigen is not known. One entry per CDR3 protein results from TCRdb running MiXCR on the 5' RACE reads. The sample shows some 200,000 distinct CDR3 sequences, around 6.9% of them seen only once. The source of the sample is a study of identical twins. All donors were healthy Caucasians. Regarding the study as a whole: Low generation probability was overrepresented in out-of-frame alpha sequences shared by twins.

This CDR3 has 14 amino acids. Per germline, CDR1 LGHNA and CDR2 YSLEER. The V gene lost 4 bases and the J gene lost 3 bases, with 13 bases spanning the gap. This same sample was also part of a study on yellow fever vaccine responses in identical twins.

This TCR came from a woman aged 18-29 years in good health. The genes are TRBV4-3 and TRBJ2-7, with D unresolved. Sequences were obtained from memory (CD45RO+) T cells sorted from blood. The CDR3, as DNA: TGCGCCAGCAGCCGTTCAACCGACCTCTACGAGCAGTACTTC. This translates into CASSRSTDLYEQYF.